This TCR beta chain was identified during a study of T-cell memory formation after mild COVID-19. Study-wide background: TCR clusters were mostly confined to one donor each. Findings and caveats of the study: Specificity for SARS-CoV-2 was not confirmed among the second-wave clones peaking on day 37. A subset of responding clones appeared in pre-infection memory, suggesting cross-reactive memory joined. CM and EM subsets held most contracting CD4+ clones; EMRA held CD8+ ones.

A single record per CDR3 protein comes from TCRdb applying MiXCR to the 5' RACE reads. Altogether some 120,000 distinct CDR3 sequences are present, around a sixth being singletons, with the ten largest covering approximately 15%. The CDR3 length is 14 residues. CDR1 and CDR2 from the germline V gene are SGHKS and YYEKEE (reference sequence). After removal of 0 bases from V and 1 base from J, the junction contained 1 base not matched to a gene. Of note for this clonotype: Its matching antigen is unknown.

The TCR comes from an adult woman who had mild COVID-19 (a few samples of this study predate the infection). Cell type and time point are not known. Source material: PBMCs or a T cell subset sorted from them (not recorded which). The chain recombines TRBV5-5 with TRBJ2-7; 7 bases match TRBD2. The chain's CDR3 is CASSLGEGSYEQYF. The CDR3 bases are TGTGCCAGCAGCTTGGGGGAGGGTTCCTACGAGCAGTACTTC.